These 25 T cell receptor beta chains originate from one sample sequenced in a study of cytomegalovirus exposure and HLA in healthy donors. The PCR made use of 60 Vbeta and 13 Jbeta primers. The protocol was immunoSEQ multiplex PCR, while the TCRdb copy is restricted to in-frame clones and leaves out a portion. The repertoire holds under 200,000 clones, with roughly 82% as singletons. Sequencing was performed on PBMCs. These TCRs come from a woman aged 50 to 60 in good health and CMV-seronegative.

This sequence joins TRBV4-1 and TRBJ2-1, with TRBD2 matching 10 bases. After removal of 6 bases from V and 3 bases from J, the junction contained 5 bases not matched to a gene. The germline CDR1 and CDR2 sequences are MGHRA and YSYEKL. The CDR3 spans 15 residues. Here the CDR3 DNA reads TGCGCCAGCAGAGCGGGAGGGCCTATCTACAATGAGCAGTTCTTC. Its translation is CASRAGGPIYNEQFF.

This clone was counted a few times. This chain joins TRBV10-3 and TRBJ1-2, with 8 positions matching TRBD1. The germline CDR1 and CDR2 sequences are ENHRY and SYGVKD. With 9 bases clipped from V and 6 bases from J, the junction kept 9 bases outside the gene matches. CDR3 length: 13 residues. CDR3 in amino acids: CAMTATGGHGYTF. In nucleotides, the CDR3 is TGTGCCATGACAGCAACAGGGGGTCATGGCTACACCTTC.

The chain links TRBV7-2 to TRBJ2-1, with 9 bases aligning to TRBD2. The germline V gene encodes CDR1 SGHTA and CDR2 FQGNSA. This CDR3 contains 16 residues. Trimming at V came to 0 bases and at J to 4 bases, leaving 4 bases not matched to a gene. CDR3 in DNA: TGTGCCAGCAGCTTAGCCTCGGCGGGAGGGTACAATGAGCAGTTCTTC. It codes for CASSLASAGGYNEQFF.

V and J are TRBV11-3 and TRBJ2-3; TRBD2 matches at 9 bases. Germline V gene lookup returns CDR1 SGHNT and CDR2 YENEEA. Trimming removed 5 bases from V and 5 bases from J; junction bases left unmatched: 14. The CDR3 consists of 17 residues. CDR3 sequence (DNA): TGTGCCAGCAGCCCCAGGACTAGCGTCTCTCCGGGAGATACGCAGTATTTT. Protein: CASSPRTSVSPGDTQYF.

The chain couples TRBV28 to TRBJ2-2; 8 positions match TRBD1. The V gene end was trimmed by 5 bases and the J gene end by 7 bases; junction bases not matched to a gene: 6. The CDR3 length is 14 residues. Germline CDR1 is MDHEN and CDR2 is SYDVKM. CDR3 loop: CASSQGAGIGELFF. DNA of the CDR3: TGTGCCAGCAGTCAGGGGGCGGGGATCGGGGAGCTGTTTTTT.

This clone has just one count. The chain joins TRBV27 to TRBJ2-3; 9 bases line up with TRBD2. There are 19 residues in the CDR3. CDR1 and CDR2 from the germline V gene are MNHEY and SMNVEV (reference sequence). J gave up 6 bases and V 7 bases, and 23 bases lay outside the gene matches. This CDR3 reads CASMVSREGILVRGDTQYF. The CDR3 DNA follows: TGTGCCAGCATGGTGTCGCGGGAGGGAATCCTCGTCCGGGGTGATACGCAGTATTTT.

The chain joins TRBV6-1 to TRBJ2-7; tentative D call: TRBD1 (6 bases). This CDR3 spans 14 amino acids. CDR1 MNHNS and CDR2 SASEGT come from the germline V gene. The V gene lost 6 bases and the J gene lost 3 bases, with 15 bases spanning the gap. CDR3 amino acids: CASRPQGSDYEQYF. DNA for the CDR3: TGTGCCAGCAGACCTCAGGGGAGTGACTACGAGCAGTACTTC.

This chain joins TRBV27 and TRBJ1-2, with D possibly matching TRBD1 (5 bases). The CDR3 spans 14 residues. Germline loops: CDR1 MNHEY, CDR2 SMNVEV (reference sequence). V dropped 3 bases and J dropped 5 bases, with 13 bases sitting between them. The CDR3 DNA reads TGTGCCAGCAGTTTTATGGGGGGAGGATATGGCTACACCTTC. As protein: CASSFMGGGYGYTF.

In its sample, this clone was seen once. The chain has TRBV18 and TRBJ2-2; D is unclear. V was trimmed by 3 bases and J by 5 bases, leaving 13 bases between them. Germline V gives CDR1 KGHSH, CDR2 LQKENI. The CDR3 is 15 amino acids. The CDR3: CASSPSLELTGELFF. The CDR3 DNA reads as TGTGCCAGCTCACCTTCTTTGGAGTTAACCGGGGAGCTGTTTTTT. Full variable domain (rest looked up from reference TRBV18 and TRBJ2-2): NAGVMQNPRHLVRRRGQEARLRCSPMKGHSHVYWYRQLPEEGLKFMVYLQKENIIDESGMPKERFSAEFPKEGPSILRIQQVVRGDSAAYFCASSPSLELTGELFFGEGSRLTVL.

This rearrangement joins TRBV27 to TRBJ2-3; TRBD1 matches at 7 bases. The CDR3 has 14 amino acids. Per the germline V gene, CDR1 is MNHEY and CDR2 is SMNVEV (reference sequence). V was pared by 7 bases and J by 3 bases, with 7 bases of the junction left unmatched. The CDR3 is CASTSGTETDTQYF. The CDR3 DNA sequence: TGTGCCAGCACTTCCGGGACAGAGACAGATACGCAGTATTTT.

V and J are TRBV14 and TRBJ2-7, with a possible D match to TRBD1 (6 bases). In germline, CDR1 is SGHDN, CDR2 FVKESK. The V gene lost 1 base and the J gene lost 4 bases, with 20 bases spanning the gap. The CDR3 covers 17 residues. The DNA for the CDR3 is TGTGCCAGCAGCCAAGCCAGTAACACAGGGTACAGTTACGAGCAGTACTTC. This gives the protein CASSQASNTGYSYEQYF.

The gene calls are TRBV18 and TRBJ1-1, with D hard to call. The CDR3 contains 12 residues. The V end lost 2 bases, the J end lost 4 bases, and 5 bases lay between the germline ends. CDR1 and CDR2 (germline): KGHSH, LQKENI. This CDR3 reads CASSPEGTEAFF. The CDR3 nucleotides read TGTGCCAGCTCACCAGAGGGCACTGAAGCTTTCTTT.

Turning to this clone: A read error may produce the germline difference seen at one junction end. This chain links TRBV2 with TRBJ1-3; D perhaps matches TRBD1 (6 bases). The CDR3 spans 11 residues. Germline CDR1 reads SNHLY; CDR2 reads FYNNEI. CDR3 nucleotide sequence: TGTGCCAGCAGTGCGGACAGATACCCTCTTTTT. It yields the protein CASSADRYPLF.

The J gene is TRBJ1-2, the V gene TRBV11-2; D remains unclear. There are 13 residues in the CDR3. Per the germline V gene, CDR1 is SGHAT and CDR2 is FQNNGV. The V end was cut by 6 bases, the J end by 5 bases, with 13 bases between. The chain's CDR3 is CASSHGMKYGYTF. CDR3 nucleotides: TGTGCCAGCAGTCACGGGATGAAGTATGGCTACACCTTC.

CDR3 sequence: CASSLGQGETLGEQYF. DNA for the CDR3: TGTGCCAGCTCACTGGGACAGGGAGAAACTCTAGGCGAGCAGTACTTC. The rearrangement links TRBV18 to TRBJ2-7, with 9 bases fitting TRBD1. The CDR3 consists of 16 residues. CDR1 and CDR2 (germline): KGHSH, LQKENI. Trimming cost V 4 bases and J 6 bases; bases outside gene matches: 13.

The chain is built from TRBV6-6 and TRBJ2-2; a possible D gene is TRBD2 (6 bases). Between the trimmed V and J ends, which lost 2 bases and 7 bases, there was a span of 14 bases. CDR3 size: 15 residues. The germline V gene encodes CDR1 MNHNY and CDR2 SVGAGI (reference sequence). The CDR3 reads CASSYPGLHRGELFF. For the CDR3, the DNA is TGTGCCAGCAGTTACCCGGGACTCCACCGCGGGGAGCTGTTTTTT.

This chain links TRBV14 with TRBJ2-7; TRBD1 is a possible D gene (6 bases). The CDR3 runs to 14 residues. CDR1 is SGHDN, CDR2 FVKESK, per germline. Trimming cost V 4 bases and J 2 bases, with 12 bases left between them. The CDR3 loop reads CASSRGTRTYEQYF. As DNA, the CDR3 is TGTGCCAGCAGCCGGGGGACACGGACCTACGAGCAGTACTTC.

The rearrangement links TRBV30 to TRBJ2-7; a weak D match, TRBD1 (5 bases). The CDR3 consists of 13 residues. Trimming took off 1 base at V and 8 bases at J, with 15 bases between the two ends. Germline assignment: CDR1 GTSNPN and CDR2 SVGIG (reference sequence). Here the CDR3 reads CAWSATGSGKQYF. The CDR3 DNA is TGTGCCTGGAGTGCCACAGGTTCGGGTAAGCAGTACTTC.

The CDR3 here is CASSYSRGTSSYEQYF. In nucleotides, the CDR3 is TGTGCCAGCAGTTACTCGAGGGGGACGAGCTCCTACGAGCAGTACTTC. V and J are TRBV6-6 and TRBJ2-7; possible D gene TRBD1, 6 bases. The CDR3 has 16 residues. Germline CDR1 reads MNHNY; CDR2 reads SVGAGI (reference sequence). V was pared by 0 bases and J by 0 bases, with 12 bases between.

The chain combines TRBV11-2 with TRBJ2-1; TRBD2 might be the D (6 bases). CDR1 is SGHAT and CDR2 is FQNNGV in the germline V gene. This CDR3 has 15 residues. V dropped 5 bases and J dropped 1 base, with 12 bases sitting between them. CDR3 residues: CASSRDWGSYNEQFF. CDR3 sequence (DNA): TGTGCCAGCAGCCGGGACTGGGGTTCCTACAATGAGCAGTTCTTC.

The chain links TRBV27 to TRBJ2-2; 10 bases align to TRBD1. The V segment lost 6 bases and the J segment 1 base; nucleotides outside the gene matches: 5. The CDR3 extends over 16 amino acids. CDR1 is MNHEY and CDR2 is SMNVEV in the germline V gene (reference sequence). CDR3 residues: CASRDRDRGNTGELFF. The CDR3 DNA sequence: TGTGCCAGCAGGGACCGGGACAGGGGGAACACCGGGGAGCTGTTTTTT.

V gene TRBV9 combines with J gene TRBJ1-4; D is ambiguous. Germline CDR1 and CDR2: SGDLS and YYNGEE. V was clipped by 0 bases and J by 0 bases, with 12 bases between them. The CDR3 totals 17 residues. This CDR3 reads CASSVGGGRATNEKLFF. The CDR3 DNA sequence: TGTGCCAGCAGCGTAGGGGGAGGGAGAGCAACTAATGAAAAACTGTTTTTT.

This clone was seen a handful of times. The chain combines TRBV7-9 with TRBJ2-1; 8 bases fit TRBD1. CDR3 length: 14 residues. The germline gives CDR1 SEHNR, CDR2 FQNEAQ (reference sequence). With V trimmed by 5 bases and J by 7 bases, 7 bases remained unmatched. The CDR3 region is CASSPRTGRNEQFF. As DNA, the CDR3 is TGTGCCAGCAGCCCCCGGACAGGGAGGAATGAGCAGTTCTTC. Drawing the rest from reference TRBV7-9 and TRBJ2-1, the complete variable domain is DTGVSQNPRHKITKRGQNVTFRCDPISEHNRLYWYRQTLGQGPEFLTYFQNEAQLEKSRLLSDRFSAERPKGSFSTLEIQRTEQGDSAMYLCASSPRTGRNEQFFGPGTRLTVL.

This clone showed up just a few times. J is TRBJ1-5 and V is TRBV7-9; D possibly corresponds to TRBD1 (5 bases). Germline V CDR1 and CDR2: SEHNR, FQNEAQ (reference sequence). The CDR3 has 14 residues. The V end lost 5 bases, the J end lost 4 bases, and 12 bases lay between the germline ends. CDR3 nucleotides: TGTGCCAGCAGCGGGGCGGGAGGGAATCAGCCCCAGCATTTT. Protein: CASSGAGGNQPQHF.

The gene calls are TRBV7-9 and TRBJ2-1, with D possibly matching TRBD2 (5 bases). Per the germline V gene, CDR1 is SEHNR and CDR2 is FQNEAQ (reference sequence). Trimming removed 3 bases at V and 6 bases at J, with 18 bases between. This CDR3 contains 16 residues. CDR3 in DNA: TGTGCCAGCAGCTTCGGCGGCTGGGAACGGGGCAATGAGCAGTTCTTC. The encoded protein is CASSFGGWERGNEQFF.